The 29 T cell receptor beta chains below were found in one sample sequenced in a study of T cell repertoires in cytomegalovirus infection. TCRdb processed the reads anew with MiXCR; each CDR3 protein has one entry. The sample records hundreds of thousands of distinct CDR3 sequences, 20% to 25% being singletons. The sequenced material came from CD8+ T cells from PBMCs. Receptors originate from a human donor in good health (CMV status not recorded). Some clones in this sample may be carry-over from other donors' samples.

This clonotype turned up a few times. The chain links TRBV12-3 or TRBV12-4 to TRBJ1-2, with a tentative D call TRBD1 (6 bases). This CDR3 has 12 amino acids. Trimming removed 5 bases from V and 7 bases from J, with 11 bases in between. Here the CDR3 DNA reads TGTGCCAGCAGTACAGGGAGGTTTGGCTACACCTTC. Its translation: CASSTGRFGYTF.

The V gene is TRBV4-1, the J gene TRBJ2-7, with D tentatively TRBD1 (6 bases). V lost 4 bases and J lost 3, with 13 bases in between. There are 14 residues in the CDR3. Germline V gene data show CDR1 as MGHRA and CDR2 as YSYEKL. CDR3 DNA sequence: TGCGCCAGCAGCCCCTTAGAAGGGGGCTACGAGCAGTACGTC. Translating it yields CASSPLEGGYEQYV.

The chain carries TRBV4-2 and TRBJ2-1; D gene uncertain. Germline CDR1 reads LGHNA; CDR2 reads YNFKEQ. This CDR3 contains 15 residues. V gave up 0 bases and J gave up 5 bases, with 11 bases separating them. CDR3 sequence: CASSQDPDQNNEQFF. CDR3 DNA: TGTGCCAGCAGCCAAGATCCCGACCAAAACAATGAGCAGTTCTTC.

The chain is built from TRBV14 and TRBJ1-1; TRBD1 is a possible D gene (5 bases). This CDR3 is 14 amino acids long. Germline V gene sequence: CDR1 SGHDN, CDR2 FVKESK. V was pared by 3 bases and J by 5 bases, with 13 bases between. The CDR3 sequence is CASSHHRSETEAFF. The CDR3 DNA reads as TGTGCCAGCAGCCACCACAGGAGTGAGACTGAAGCTTTCTTT.

For this clonotype: This may be a read error: a much more frequent sequence differs by one nucleotide. The rearrangement uses TRBV7-2 and TRBJ2-3; D is possibly TRBD1 or TRBD2 (6 bases each). The CDR3 is made up of 14 amino acids. From germline, CDR1 is SGHTA and CDR2 FQGNSA. Trimming cost V 2 bases and J 5 bases, with 11 bases left between them. CDR3 protein: CASSLFGGRDTQYF. CDR3 DNA: TGTGCCAGCAGCTTATTCGGGGGCCGAGATACGCAGTATTTT.

The CDR3: CSAPGDLLYTDTQYF. CDR3 coding DNA: TGCAGCGCCCCGGGAGACCTCCTATACACAGATACGCAGTATTTT. The chain uses TRBV29-1 and TRBJ2-3; possibly TRBD2 for D (6 bases). V lost 7 bases to trimming and J lost 2 bases, with 19 bases between them. Germline loops: CDR1 SQVTM, CDR2 ANQGSEA. The CDR3 consists of 15 residues.

The rearrangement links TRBV12-3 or TRBV12-4 to TRBJ2-1, with D possibly TRBD2 on 7 matching bases. The ends were cut back, 3 bases at V and 5 bases at J, with 11 bases in the middle. The CDR3 consists of 14 residues. CDR3: CASSFAGANNEQFF. DNA of the CDR3: TGTGCCAGCAGTTTCGCGGGGGCTAACAATGAGCAGTTCTTC.

The chain employs TRBV2 and TRBJ1-5; D unclear. Trimming removed 4 bases at V and 0 bases at J, with 4 bases between. Germline V lookup: CDR1 SNHLY, CDR2 FYNNEI. This CDR3 region has 13 residues. CDR3 region: CASSAHSNQPQHF. CDR3 in DNA: TGTGCCAGCAGTGCTCATAGCAATCAGCCCCAGCATTTT.

This clonotype was seen more than once but under ten times. The chain carries TRBV10-3 and TRBJ2-1; no clear D. V gave up 0 bases and J gave up 9 bases, with 6 bases separating them. The CDR3 is made up of 12 amino acids. Germline CDR1 and CDR2: ENHRY and SYGVKD. The chain's CDR3 is CAISESFPEQFF. For the CDR3, the DNA is TGTGCCATCAGTGAGTCGTTCCCTGAGCAGTTCTTC.

J is TRBJ2-1 and V is TRBV29-1; 14 bases line up with TRBD2. The CDR3 is 17 amino acids. Germline V gene data show CDR1 as SQVTM and CDR2 as ANQGSEA. Trimming took 6 bases from V and 7 from J; bases not matched to a gene: 14. CDR3 loop: CSVNPSGLAGARNEQFF. For the CDR3, the DNA is TGCAGCGTCAATCCCTCGGGACTAGCGGGGGCGAGGAATGAGCAGTTCTTC.

For this clonotype: Its ends do not fully match the called genes, so a read error is possible. This chain uses TRBV7-2 with TRBJ2-1; D call uncertain. This CDR3 comprises 13 residues. The germline V gene has CDR1 SGHTA and CDR2 FQGNSA. Written as DNA, the CDR3 is TGTGCCGGCAGCCCTTGGACGCAACATGAGCAGTTCTTC. Translating it yields CAGSPWTQHEQFF.

The V gene is TRBV20-1, the J gene TRBJ2-1, with D maybe TRBD1 (5 bases). This CDR3 spans 14 amino acids. Trimming removed 4 bases from V and 0 bases from J, with 10 bases in between. Germline assignment: CDR1 DFQATT and CDR2 SNEGSKA (reference sequence). CDR3 sequence reads: CSAKRGRSYNEQFF. The CDR3 DNA sequence: TGCAGTGCTAAAAGGGGTCGCTCCTACAATGAGCAGTTCTTC.

This clonotype was picked up many times. This chain uses TRBV7-2 with TRBJ1-1; D is ambiguous. The CDR3 contains 13 residues. Trimming left V 3 bases short and J 5 bases short, with 10 bases between. Germline assignment: CDR1 SGHTA and CDR2 FQGNSA. CDR3 in amino acids: CASSLLAGTEAFF. The CDR3 DNA is TGTGCCAGCAGCTTGCTCGCGGGGACTGAAGCTTTCTTT.

The chain couples TRBV6-6 to TRBJ2-1; TRBD1 matches 10 bases. Trimming cost V 2 bases and J 12 bases; bases outside gene matches: 10. This CDR3 has 15 amino acids. Looked up from germline, CDR1 is MNHNY and CDR2 is SVGAGI (reference sequence). The CDR3 sequence is CASSYVQGQGHGQFF. The CDR3 DNA is TGTGCCAGCAGTTACGTTCAGGGACAGGGGCATGGGCAGTTCTTC.

In this sample, this clonotype turned up many times. This rearrangement joins TRBV7-2 to TRBJ1-3; D is perhaps TRBD1 (5 bases). The CDR3 has 15 residues. The V and J ends lost 4 bases and 4 bases respectively, with 14 bases between them. Germline values: CDR1 SGHTA, CDR2 FQGNSA. The CDR3 protein is CASSSVDSTGNTIYF. In nucleotides, the CDR3 is TGTGCCAGCAGCTCAGTTGACAGTACAGGAAACACCATATATTTT.

The chain joins TRBV29-1 to TRBJ2-2, with D perhaps TRBD1 (6 bases). CDR1 SQVTM and CDR2 ANQGSEA come from the germline V gene. V lost 6 bases to trimming and J lost 8 bases, with 13 bases between them. This CDR3 spans 12 amino acids. CDR3 sequence: CSVTGGGGELFF. Written as DNA, the CDR3 is TGCAGCGTGACAGGAGGAGGTGGGGAGCTGTTTTTT.

The V and J genes are TRBV2 and TRBJ2-3; D not certain. Per germline, CDR1 SNHLY and CDR2 FYNNEI. Trimming took off 10 bases at V and 3 bases at J, with 14 bases between the two ends. The CDR3 spans 13 residues. For the CDR3, the DNA is TGTGCCACCTCCTACGAGTTGACAGATACGCAGTATTTT. Encoded protein: CATSYELTDTQYF.

This clonotype appeared a few times. The chain recombines TRBV11-1 with TRBJ2-4; tentatively, D is TRBD1 (7 bases). CDR1 SGHAT and CDR2 FQDESV come from the germline V gene (reference sequence). The CDR3 loop spans 15 amino acids. The V end was cut by 5 bases, the J end by 6 bases, with 17 bases between. The CDR3 protein is CASSARQGGINIQYF. The CDR3 nucleotides are TGTGCCAGCAGCGCAAGACAGGGAGGTATAAACATTCAGTACTTC.

The J gene is TRBJ2-2, the V gene TRBV29-1; possibly TRBD1 or TRBD2 for D (6 bases each). Between the trimmed V and J ends, which lost 4 bases and 3 bases, there was a span of 18 bases. Germline V gene lookup returns CDR1 SQVTM and CDR2 ANQGSEA. The CDR3 loop spans 16 amino acids. The CDR3 loop reads CSVGYRGGGHTGELFF. In nucleotides, the CDR3 is TGCAGCGTTGGATATAGAGGAGGGGGACACACCGGGGAGCTGTTTTTT.

The chain has TRBV28 and TRBJ2-1; TRBD1 matches at 9 bases. Judging by the DNA end, TRBJ2-7 fits better; the J call may be wrong. The germline CDR1 and CDR2 sequences are MDHEN and SYDVKM. CDR3 length: 15 residues. As DNA, the CDR3 is TGTGCCAGCACCCCCCGGACAGGGGCCTACAATGAGCAGTACTTC. Amino acid sequence: CASTPRTGAYNEQYF.

This clonotype has only a few counts. The chain links TRBV6-5 to TRBJ1-3; D may be TRBD1 (5 bases). Deletions cut 11 bases from V and 7 bases from J, with 15 bases between. Germline CDR1 and CDR2: MNHEY and SVGAGI. This CDR3 is built from 12 residues. CDR3 residues: CASAAGPNTIYF. The CDR3 DNA follows: TGTGCCTCAGCGGCAGGGCCCAACACCATATATTTT.

The chain links TRBV20-1 to TRBJ2-2; unclear D gene. The germline gives CDR1 DFQATT, CDR2 SNEGSKA (reference sequence). This CDR3 spans 15 amino acids. Trimming took 1 base from V and 1 from J, leaving 10 bases between them. This CDR3 reads CSARVVRENTGELFF. CDR3 bases: TGCAGTGCTAGAGTCGTTAGGGAGAACACCGGGGAGCTGTTTTTT.

The sample holds many counts of this clonotype. This chain links TRBV12-3 or TRBV12-4 with TRBJ2-5; D unclear. This CDR3 contains 14 residues. The ends were cut back, 3 bases at V and 4 bases at J, with 12 bases in the middle. The CDR3 region has the DNA TGTGCCAGCAGTTTGGATGTCATGGGAGAGACCCAGTACTTC. It specifies CASSLDVMGETQYF.

This clonotype was seen more than once but under ten times. V gene TRBV7-9 combines with J gene TRBJ1-2; no reliable D call. CDR1 is SEHNR and CDR2 is FQNEAQ in the germline V gene (reference sequence). This CDR3 has 13 residues. Between the trimmed V and J ends, which lost 7 bases and 8 bases, there was a span of 17 bases. CDR3 region: CASTIGPPLGYTF. DNA for the CDR3: TGTGCCAGCACCATAGGGCCCCCCTTGGGCTACACCTTC.

Comments on this clonotype: A much larger clone differs from this one at a single base, so this may be a read error. The chain carries TRBV4-3 and TRBJ1-1, with a weak D call TRBD1 (5 bases). In germline, CDR1 is LGHNA, CDR2 YSLEER. This CDR3 is 15 amino acids long. The CDR3 region is CAGSHTGDGYTEAFF. The CDR3 coding sequence is TGCGCCGGCAGCCACACCGGGGACGGCTACACTGAAGCTTTCTTT.

The CDR3 protein is CASKTSGGAPDTQYF. Here the CDR3 DNA reads TGTGCCAGCAAAACTAGCGGGGGGGCCCCAGATACGCAGTATTTT. The gene calls are TRBV12-3 or TRBV12-4 and TRBJ2-3; 13 bases are shared with TRBD2. J gave up 4 bases and V 7 bases, and 5 bases lay outside the gene matches. The CDR3 covers 15 residues.

This clonotype was detected many times. The V and J genes are TRBV6-6 and TRBJ1-5; D perhaps matches TRBD1 (6 bases). This CDR3 has 15 amino acids. Germline CDR1 and CDR2: MNHNY and SVGAGI (reference sequence). V was cut by 5 bases and J by 4 bases, with 15 bases left in between. CDR3 DNA sequence: TGTGCCAGCAGTACTTGGGACACGGAGAATCAGCCCCAGCATTTT. Translation gives CASSTWDTENQPQHF.

This rearrangement joins TRBV5-1 to TRBJ2-1; 10 bases are shared with TRBD1. This CDR3 contains 15 residues. V trimming: 3 bases; J trimming: 5 bases; junction bases outside the gene matches: 5. Germline CDR1 SGHRS, CDR2 YFSETQ. CDR3: CASSSRQGANNEQFF. The DNA for the CDR3 is TGCGCCAGCAGCTCAAGACAGGGGGCGAACAATGAGCAGTTCTTC.

Concerning this clonotype itself: One end of the junction is discordant with germline, which a read error may explain. The chain joins TRBV6-5 to TRBJ2-7; possibly TRBD1 for D (6 bases). CDR1 and CDR2 (germline): MNHEY, SVGAGI. This CDR3 comprises 14 residues. CDR3 sequence reads: CASSKLDSSYERYF. The CDR3 nucleotides are TGTGCCAGCAGTAAGCTGGACAGTTCCTACGAGCGGTACTTC.